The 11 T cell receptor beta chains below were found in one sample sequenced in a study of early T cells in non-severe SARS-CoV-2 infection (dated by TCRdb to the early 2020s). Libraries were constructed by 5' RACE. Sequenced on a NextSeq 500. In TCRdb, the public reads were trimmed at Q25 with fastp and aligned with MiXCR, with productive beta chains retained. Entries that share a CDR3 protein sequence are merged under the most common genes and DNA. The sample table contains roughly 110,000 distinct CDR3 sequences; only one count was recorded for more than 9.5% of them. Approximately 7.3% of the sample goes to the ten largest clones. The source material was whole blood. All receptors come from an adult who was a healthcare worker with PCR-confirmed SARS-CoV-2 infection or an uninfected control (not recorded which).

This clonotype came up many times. The CDR3 sequence: CSASRASGFNEQFF. The CDR3 DNA reads as TGCAGTGCTAGTCGTGCTAGCGGGTTCAATGAGCAGTTCTTC. The chain couples TRBV20-1 to TRBJ2-1; 8 nucleotides align to TRBD2. The germline CDR1 and CDR2 sequences are DFQATT and SNEGSKA (reference sequence). V shed 3 bases and J 6 bases; nucleotides not matched to a gene: 7. The CDR3 spans 14 residues.

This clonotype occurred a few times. The CDR3 region has the DNA TGCAGTGCTAGAGATGAGACAGGGTCGGTTTACGAGCAGTACTTC. It yields the protein CSARDETGSVYEQYF. This rearrangement joins TRBV20-1 to TRBJ2-7, with 7 bases fitting TRBD1. V gave up 0 bases and J gave up 4 bases; unmatched junction bases: 9. The CDR3 contains 15 residues. Germline V gene data show CDR1 as DFQATT and CDR2 as SNEGSKA (reference sequence).

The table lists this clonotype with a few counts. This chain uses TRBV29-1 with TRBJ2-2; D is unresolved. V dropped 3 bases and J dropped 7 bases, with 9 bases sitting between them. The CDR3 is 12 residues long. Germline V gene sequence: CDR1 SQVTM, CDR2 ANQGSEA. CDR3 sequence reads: CSVEQVGGELFF. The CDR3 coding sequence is TGCAGCGTTGAGCAAGTAGGCGGGGAGCTGTTTTTT.

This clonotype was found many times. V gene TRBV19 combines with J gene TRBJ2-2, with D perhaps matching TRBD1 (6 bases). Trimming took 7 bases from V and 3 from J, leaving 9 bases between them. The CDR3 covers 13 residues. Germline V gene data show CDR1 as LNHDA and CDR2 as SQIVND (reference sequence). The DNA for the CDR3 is TGTGCCAGTAACGCAGGGGACACCGGGGAGCTGTTTTTT. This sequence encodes CASNAGDTGELFF.

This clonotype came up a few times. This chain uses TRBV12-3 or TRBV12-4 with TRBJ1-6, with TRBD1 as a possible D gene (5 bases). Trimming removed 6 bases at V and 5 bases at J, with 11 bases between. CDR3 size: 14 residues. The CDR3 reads CASSRARNNSPLHF. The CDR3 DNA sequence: TGTGCCAGCAGCAGGGCACGGAATAATTCACCCCTCCACTTT.

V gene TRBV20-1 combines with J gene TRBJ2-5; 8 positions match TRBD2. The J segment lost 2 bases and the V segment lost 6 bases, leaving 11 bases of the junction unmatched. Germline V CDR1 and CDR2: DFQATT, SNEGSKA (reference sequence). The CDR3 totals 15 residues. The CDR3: CSAAILAGRQETQYF. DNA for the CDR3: TGCAGTGCAGCAATCTTAGCGGGAAGACAAGAGACCCAGTACTTC.

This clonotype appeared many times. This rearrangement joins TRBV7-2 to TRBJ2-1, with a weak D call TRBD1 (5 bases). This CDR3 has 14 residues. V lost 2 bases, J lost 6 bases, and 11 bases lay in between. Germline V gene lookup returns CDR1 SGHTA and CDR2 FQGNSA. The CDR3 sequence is CASSLRGQANEQFF. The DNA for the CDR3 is TGTGCCAGCAGCTTACGCGGACAAGCCAATGAGCAGTTCTTC.

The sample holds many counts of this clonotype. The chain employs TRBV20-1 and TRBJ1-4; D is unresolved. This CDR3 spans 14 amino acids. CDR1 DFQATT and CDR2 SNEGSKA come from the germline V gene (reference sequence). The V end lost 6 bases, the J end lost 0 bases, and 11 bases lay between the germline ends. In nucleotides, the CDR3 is TGCAGTGCCACCCCCGGGACAACTAATGAAAAACTGTTTTTT. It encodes CSATPGTTNEKLFF.

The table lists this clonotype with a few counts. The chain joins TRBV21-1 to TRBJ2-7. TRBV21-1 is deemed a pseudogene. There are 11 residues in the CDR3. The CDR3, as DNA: TGTGCCAGCAGCAAAAGTTTTGAGCAGTACTTC. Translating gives CASSKSFEQYF.

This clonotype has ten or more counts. The DNA of the CDR3 is TGTGCCAGCAGCCCCGGCGGGAATGAAAAACTGTTTTTT. As protein: CASSPGGNEKLFF. The rearrangement joins TRBV7-8 to TRBJ1-4; no definite D call. Between the trimmed V and J ends, which lost 5 bases and 5 bases, there was a span of 9 bases. The CDR3 consists of 13 residues. Germline V gene sequence: CDR1 SGHVS, CDR2 FQNEAQ.

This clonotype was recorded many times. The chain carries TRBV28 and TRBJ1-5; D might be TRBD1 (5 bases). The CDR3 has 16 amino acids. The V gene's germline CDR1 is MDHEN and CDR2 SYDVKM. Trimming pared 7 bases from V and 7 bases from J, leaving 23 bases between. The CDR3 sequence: CASTGGRGCFQQPQHF. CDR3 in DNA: TGTGCCAGCACCGGTGGGAGGGGCTGTTTTCAACAGCCCCAGCATTTT.